Listed below are T cell receptor beta chains from one sample, sequenced in a study of blood T cells in healthy people across ages. One entry per CDR3 protein results from TCRdb running MiXCR on the 5' RACE reads. The data contain 350,000 to 450,000 distinct CDR3 sequences, about 55% of them singletons. The sample consisted of blood. Receptors originate from a man aged 60 to 69 in good health. Each CDR3 is given with its conserved first and last residue. The D gene is left open where the match is weak. Where a row states a size, it is once, few, many or the class of an expanded clone; other rows omit it.

j_gene,abundance,d_gene,v_gene,CDR3nt,CDR3aa
TRBJ2-7,.,TRBD2,TRBV7-2,TGTGCCAGCAGCTTAGTTCGAGCGGGAGGGAACGAGCAGTACTTC,CASSLVRAGGNEQYF
TRBJ2-7,.,TRBD2,TRBV5-4,TGTGCCAGCAACCGAGGGACTAGCAGCTCCTACAATGAGCAGTACTTC,CASNRGTSSSYNEQYF
TRBJ1-1,.,.,TRBV7-2,TGTGCCAGCAGCTTAGTACCCTCCTACACTGAAGCTTTCTTT,CASSLVPSYTEAFF
TRBJ1-4,.,TRBD1,TRBV7-2,TGTGCCAGCAGCTTAGTAGTGGGACAGGGTAATGAAAAACTGTTTTTT,CASSLVVGQGNEKLFF
TRBJ2-3,.,.,TRBV6-1,TGTGCCAGCAGTGAAGATGGGGTGCATACAGATACGCAGTATTTT,CASSEDGVHTDTQYF
TRBJ2-3,.,TRBD2,TRBV5-1,TGCGCCAGCTGTAGCGGGGGGCCTGCAGATACGCAGTATTTT,CASCSGGPADTQYF
TRBJ2-7,many,.,TRBV7-2,TGTGCCAGCAGCTTAGACTCCTACTACGAGCAGTACTTC,CASSLDSYYEQYF
TRBJ2-7,.,TRBD1,TRBV5-1,TGCGCCAGCAGCTTTGGGACAGGGGGCCCAACTTTCTCCTACGAGCAGTACTTC,CASSFGTGGPTFSYEQYF
TRBJ2-7,.,.,TRBV5-1,TGCGCCAGCAGCTTGGGGACTACCACGGAAGGTGACGAGCAGTACTTC,CASSLGTTTEGDEQYF
TRBJ2-3,.,.,TRBV12-3/TRBV12-4,TGTGCCAGCAGTTTAGAGGGCGGGGCAGCCGGGACGCAGTATTTT,CASSLEGGAAGTQYF
TRBJ2-4,few,TRBD1,TRBV18,TGTGCCAGCTCGCCATGGACAGGGGACAACATTCAGTACTTC,CASSPWTGDNIQYF
TRBJ2-7,.,.,TRBV4-3,TGCGCCAGCAGCCAAGGGGGCGGGAAGGAGTACGAGCAGTACTTC,CASSQGGGKEYEQYF
TRBJ2-3,many,.,TRBV2,TGTGCCAGCACTAAAGCAGGGGTGGTAGATACGCAGTATTTT,CASTKAGVVDTQYF
TRBJ1-5,few,TRBD1,TRBV7-2,TGTGCCAGCAGCGCACAGGGGAATCAGCCCCAGCATTTT,CASSAQGNQPQHF
TRBJ2-7,many,TRBD1,TRBV12-3/TRBV12-4,TGTGCCAGCAGTTTAAGGTCAGGGGGCCTCTACGAGCAGTACTTC,CASSLRSGGLYEQYF
TRBJ1-6,.,.,TRBV29-1,TGCAGCGTTGGGTGGCAGGCAGCTTCACCCCTCCACTTT,CSVGWQAASPLHF
TRBJ2-1,.,.,TRBV5-1,TGCGCCAGCGAGGGGCGGGGGCTAGGCAATGAGCAGTTCTTC,CASEGRGLGNEQFF
TRBJ2-5,.,.,TRBV5-6,TGTGCCAGCAGCGTGGGCAGCACCCTGATGGCCCAGTACTTC,CASSVGSTLMAQYF
TRBJ2-1,.,TRBD2,TRBV20-1,TGCAGTGCTAACCGGATCCGACTAGCGGGAGAATTCGGTGAGCAGTTCTTC,CSANRIRLAGEFGEQFF
TRBJ2-1,.,TRBD1,TRBV12-3/TRBV12-4,TGTGCCAGCACTACGGGGACAGGGGCTAGGGATGAGCAGTTCTTC,CASTTGTGARDEQFF
TRBJ2-1,once,.,TRBV3-1,TGTGCCAGCAGCCAAAACCCTGGTGGTTTTGAGCAGTTCTTC,CASSQNPGGFEQFF
TRBJ2-5,.,.,TRBV9,TGTGCCAGCAGCGCCGGGGCAGACCCACAGTACCAAGAGACCCAGTACTTC,CASSAGADPQYQETQYF
TRBJ2-1,few,.,TRBV20-1,TGCAGTGCTAGGAGCCCGAGCTCCTACAATGAGCAGTTCTTC,CSARSPSSYNEQFF
TRBJ1-6,many,.,TRBV28,TGTGCCACAGCCGCAGACGTTAATTCACCCCTCCACTTT,CATAADVNSPLHF
TRBJ2-4,.,TRBD2,TRBV6-1,TGTGCCAGCAGTCGCGGGACTAGCGGGAGGGCCGGAAACATTCAGTACTTC,CASSRGTSGRAGNIQYF
TRBJ1-1,.,.,TRBV27,TGTGCCAGCAGTCACCAGGCGGGGATTTGGAACACTGAAGCTTTCTTT,CASSHQAGIWNTEAFF
TRBJ2-1,.,.,TRBV11-2,TGTGCCAGCAGCTGGGGACGTGGGCGGCGGGGGCCTTCCTACAATGAGCAGTTCTTC,CASSWGRGRRGPSYNEQFF
TRBJ2-7,.,.,TRBV7-2,TGTGCCAGCAGCTTAGATCACAGTCGAGAGCAGTACTTC,CASSLDHSREQYF
TRBJ2-3,once,TRBD1,TRBV6-1,TGTGCCAGCAGCCCCCTGACCGGGACAGGGGTTGCAGATACGCAGTATTTT,CASSPLTGTGVADTQYF
TRBJ2-7,few,TRBD1,TRBV29-1,TGCAGCGTTGAAGGGACAGGGGACGGCTACGAGCAGTACTTC,CSVEGTGDGYEQYF
TRBJ2-1,.,TRBD2,TRBV5-1,TGCGCCAGCAGCTCGGCCCAGGTGGGAGGGTACAATGAGCAGTTCTTC,CASSSAQVGGYNEQFF
TRBJ2-7,few,.,TRBV6-2/TRBV6-3,TGTGCCAGCAGTTACGTGGAATCGGGCGAGCAGTACTTC,CASSYVESGEQYF
TRBJ2-1,once,TRBD2,TRBV28,TGTGCCAGCAGCTCCGGGACTAGCGGGACGAAGTTATACAATGAGCAGTTCTTC,CASSSGTSGTKLYNEQFF
TRBJ1-2,.,TRBD1,TRBV29-1,TGCAGCGTCTTTCCGGGACAGGGGACCCATGGCTACACCTTC,CSVFPGQGTHGYTF
TRBJ2-1,.,.,TRBV9,TGTGCCAGCAGCGTTGGAGGGCCGGTCGGGGACAATGAGCAGTTCTTC,CASSVGGPVGDNEQFF
TRBJ2-7,.,.,TRBV6-2/TRBV6-3,TGTGCCAGCCGGCGGGGAGACTACGAGCAGTACTTC,CASRRGDYEQYF
TRBJ1-1,.,.,TRBV7-2,TGTGCCAGCAGCTTAGAGGTTGGGGGATTGGCTTTCTTT,CASSLEVGGLAFF
TRBJ1-2,.,TRBD1,TRBV5-1,TGCGCCAGCAACTTCGGGACAGGGAAAGACTATGGCTACACCTTC,CASNFGTGKDYGYTF
TRBJ2-7,.,.,TRBV12-3/TRBV12-4,TGTGCCAGCAGCGCCGATAACGACCCGGCCTACGAGCAGTACTTC,CASSADNDPAYEQYF
TRBJ2-1,few,TRBD2,TRBV9,TGTGCCAGCAGCGTAGGTTGGCGGGAGGGCCTCCGTAATGAGCAGTTCTTC,CASSVGWREGLRNEQFF
TRBJ2-7,.,.,TRBV6-2/TRBV6-3,TGTGCCGGCAGTTATTCTGGCGGGGGCTTCTCCTACGAGCAGTACTTC,CAGSYSGGGFSYEQYF
TRBJ2-7,few,.,TRBV6-5,TGTGCCAGCAGCCCTGCCTCTGGGGCCTACGAGCAGTACTTC,CASSPASGAYEQYF
TRBJ2-6,once,.,TRBV7-2,TGTGCCAGCAGCTTAGCATCCCCTGGGGCCAACGTCCTGACTTTC,CASSLASPGANVLTF
TRBJ2-5,few,.,TRBV5-1,TGCGCCAGCAGGGCAGGGGCCTCCTTTCCTCAAGAGACCCAGTACTTC,CASRAGASFPQETQYF
TRBJ1-4,few,.,TRBV6-2/TRBV6-3,TGTGCCAGCAGCTCTTGGACCCGCCGGGCAACTAATGAAAAACTGTTTTTT,CASSSWTRRATNEKLFF